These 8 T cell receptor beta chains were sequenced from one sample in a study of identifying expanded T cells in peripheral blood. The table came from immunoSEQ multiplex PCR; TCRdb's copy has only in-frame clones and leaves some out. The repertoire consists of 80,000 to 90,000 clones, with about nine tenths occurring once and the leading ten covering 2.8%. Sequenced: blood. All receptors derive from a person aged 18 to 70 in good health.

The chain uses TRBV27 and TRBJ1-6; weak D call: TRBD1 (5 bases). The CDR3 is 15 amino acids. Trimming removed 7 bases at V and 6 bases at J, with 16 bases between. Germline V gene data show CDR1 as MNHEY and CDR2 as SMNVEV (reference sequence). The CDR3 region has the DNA TGTGCCAGCACCGTATCAGGGTCCCGTAATTCACCCCTCCACTTT. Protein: CASTVSGSRNSPLHF.

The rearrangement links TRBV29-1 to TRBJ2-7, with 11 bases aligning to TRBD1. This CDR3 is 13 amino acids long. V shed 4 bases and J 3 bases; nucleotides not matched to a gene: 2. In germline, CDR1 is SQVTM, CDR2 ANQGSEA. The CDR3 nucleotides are TGCAGCGTTGGGGGGACAGGGGGCTACGAGCAGTACTTC. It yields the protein CSVGGTGGYEQYF.

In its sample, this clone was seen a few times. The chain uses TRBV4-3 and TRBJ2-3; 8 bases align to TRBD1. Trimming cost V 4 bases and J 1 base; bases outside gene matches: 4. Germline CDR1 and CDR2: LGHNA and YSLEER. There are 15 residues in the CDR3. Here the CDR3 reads CASSLRGLGTDTQYF. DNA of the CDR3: TGCGCCAGCAGCCTCAGGGGGCTTGGCACAGATACGCAGTATTTT.

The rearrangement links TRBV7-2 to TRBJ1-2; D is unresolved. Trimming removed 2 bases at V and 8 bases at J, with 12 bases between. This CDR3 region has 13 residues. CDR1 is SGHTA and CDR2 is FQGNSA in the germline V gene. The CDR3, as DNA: TGTGCCAGCAGCTTAAGATCAAAGGAGGGCTACACCTTC. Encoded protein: CASSLRSKEGYTF.

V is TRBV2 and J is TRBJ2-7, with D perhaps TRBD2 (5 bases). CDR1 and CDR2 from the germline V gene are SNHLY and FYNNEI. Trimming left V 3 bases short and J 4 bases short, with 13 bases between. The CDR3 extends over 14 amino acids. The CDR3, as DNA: TGTGCCAGCAGTGACACTAGACTTCCATACGAGCAGTACTTC. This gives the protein CASSDTRLPYEQYF.

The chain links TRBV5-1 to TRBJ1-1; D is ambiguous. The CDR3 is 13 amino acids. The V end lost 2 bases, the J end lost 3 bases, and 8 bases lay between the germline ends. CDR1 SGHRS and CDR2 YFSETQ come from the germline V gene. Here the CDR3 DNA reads TGCGCCAGCAGCTTCGTCCGGGACACTGAAGCTTTCTTT. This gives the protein CASSFVRDTEAFF. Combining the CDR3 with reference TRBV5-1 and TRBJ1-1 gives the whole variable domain KAGVTQTPRYLIKTRGQQVTLSCSPISGHRSVSWYQQTPGQGLQFLFEYFSETQRNKGNFPGRFSGRQFSNSRSEMNVSTLELGDSALYLCASSFVRDTEAFFGQGTRLTVV.

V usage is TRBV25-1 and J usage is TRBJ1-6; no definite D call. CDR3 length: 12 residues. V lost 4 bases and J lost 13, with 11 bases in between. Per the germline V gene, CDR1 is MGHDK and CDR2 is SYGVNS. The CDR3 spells CASSGMEGPLHF. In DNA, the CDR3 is TGTGCCAGCAGTGGTATGGAAGGGCCCCTCCACTTT.

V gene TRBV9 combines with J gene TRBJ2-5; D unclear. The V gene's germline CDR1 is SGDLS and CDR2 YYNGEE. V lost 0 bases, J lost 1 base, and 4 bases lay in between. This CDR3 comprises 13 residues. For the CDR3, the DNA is TGTGCCAGCAGCGTAGGGATCCAAGAGACCCAGTACTTC. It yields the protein CASSVGIQETQYF.